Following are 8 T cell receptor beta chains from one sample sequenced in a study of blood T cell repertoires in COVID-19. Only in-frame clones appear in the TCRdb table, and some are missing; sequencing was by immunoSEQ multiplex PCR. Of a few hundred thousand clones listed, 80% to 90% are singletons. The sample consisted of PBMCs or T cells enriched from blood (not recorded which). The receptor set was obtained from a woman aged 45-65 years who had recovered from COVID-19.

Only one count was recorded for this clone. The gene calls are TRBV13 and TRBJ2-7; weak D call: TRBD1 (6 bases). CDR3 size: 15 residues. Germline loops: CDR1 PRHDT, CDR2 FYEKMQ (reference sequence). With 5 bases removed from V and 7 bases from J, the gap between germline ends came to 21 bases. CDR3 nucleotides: TGTGCCAGCAGCCGGAAGCAGGGGCCCCGATGGGAGCAGTACTTC. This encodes CASSRKQGPRWEQYF.

CDR3 protein: CASSPTGGIGQPQHF. CDR3 DNA sequence: TGTGCCAGCAGCCCGACAGGGGGGATCGGTCAGCCCCAGCATTTT. This sequence joins TRBV27 and TRBJ1-5; 9 nucleotides match TRBD1. This CDR3 region has 15 residues. In germline, CDR1 is MNHEY, CDR2 SMNVEV (reference sequence). V gave up 6 bases and J gave up 6 bases; unmatched junction bases: 9.

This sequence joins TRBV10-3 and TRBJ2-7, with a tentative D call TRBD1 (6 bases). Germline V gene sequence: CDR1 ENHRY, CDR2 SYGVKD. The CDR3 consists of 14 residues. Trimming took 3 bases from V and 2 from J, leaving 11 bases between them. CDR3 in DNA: TGTGCCATCAGTGACAGGACAGACACCTACGAGCAGTACTTC. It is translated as CAISDRTDTYEQYF.

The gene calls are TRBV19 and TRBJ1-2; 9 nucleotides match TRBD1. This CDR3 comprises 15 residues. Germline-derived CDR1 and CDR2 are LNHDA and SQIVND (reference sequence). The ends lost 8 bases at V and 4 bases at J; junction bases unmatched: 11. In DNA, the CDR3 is TGTGCCAGTGCTGAGGGGGACAGGGCATTCTATGGCTACACCTTC. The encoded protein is CASAEGDRAFYGYTF.

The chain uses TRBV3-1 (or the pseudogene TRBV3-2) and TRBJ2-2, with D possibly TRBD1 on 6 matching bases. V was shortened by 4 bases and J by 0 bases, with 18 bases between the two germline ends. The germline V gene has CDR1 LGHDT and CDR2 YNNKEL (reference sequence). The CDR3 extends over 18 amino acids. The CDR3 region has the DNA TGTGCCAGCAGCCGGACAGTCCTTGTTGGGGCGAACACCGGGGAGCTGTTTTTT. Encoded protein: CASSRTVLVGANTGELFF.

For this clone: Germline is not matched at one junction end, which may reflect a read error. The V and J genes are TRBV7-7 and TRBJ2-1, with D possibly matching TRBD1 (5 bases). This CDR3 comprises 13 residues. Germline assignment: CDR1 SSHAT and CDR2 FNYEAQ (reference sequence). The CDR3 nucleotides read TGTGCTAGCAGCTTTTTAAAAGGGGATGAGCAGTTCTTC. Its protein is CASSFLKGDEQFF.

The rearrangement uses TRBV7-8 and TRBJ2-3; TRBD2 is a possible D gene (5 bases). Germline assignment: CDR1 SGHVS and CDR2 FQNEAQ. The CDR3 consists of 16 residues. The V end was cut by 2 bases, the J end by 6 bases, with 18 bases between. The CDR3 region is CASSLSNRGRMDTQYF. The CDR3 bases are TGTGCCAGCAGCTTAAGCAATCGGGGTCGGATGGATACGCAGTATTTT.

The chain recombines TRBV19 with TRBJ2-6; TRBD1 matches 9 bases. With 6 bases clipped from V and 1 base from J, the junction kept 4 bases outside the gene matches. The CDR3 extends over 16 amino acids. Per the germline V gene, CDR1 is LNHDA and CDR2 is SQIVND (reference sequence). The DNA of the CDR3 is TGTGCCAGTAGGGGGACAGGGCTTTCTGGGGCCAACGTCCTGACTTTC. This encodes CASRGTGLSGANVLTF.